This record concerns one TCR beta chain sequence. The data stem from a study of sequential checkpoint blockade in melanoma. About the study: First-line arms were nivolumab then ipilimumab, or the reverse, randomized 1:1.

Treatment indicated: randomized to nivolumab then ipilimumab (arm A) or the reverse (arm B). Libraries were prepared by immunoSEQ multiplex PCR; TCRdb keeps only in-frame clonotypes and omits some of them. In the table there are 13,000 to 15,000 clones, 52% of which are singletons. The TCR comes from a human donor with melanoma. The source was CD8+ T cells sorted from blood (inferred from file names), collected from a patient given nivolumab and ipilimumab in sequence.

CDR3 sequence (DNA): TGTGCCAGCAGTTCAGGGGTTGGGGACACTGAAGCTTTCTTT. Protein: CASSSGVGDTEAFF. The genes are TRBV27 and TRBJ1-1, with a weak D call TRBD1 (6 bases). In germline, CDR1 is MNHEY, CDR2 SMNVEV (reference sequence). Trimming shortened V by 4 bases and J by 3 bases, and 12 bases separated the two germline ends. This CDR3 has 14 amino acids.